These T cell receptor beta chains were read from a single sample in a study of blood T cell repertoires in COVID-19. Here immunoSEQ multiplex PCR was the method, and the copy in TCRdb shows in-frame clones only, minus some. The table shows 350,000 to 500,000 clones, with about 88% occurring only once. Sequencing used PBMCs or T cells enriched from blood (not recorded which). The receptors were sampled from a woman aged 18-30 years who had been exposed to COVID-19. The CDR3 runs from the conserved cysteine through the conserved F or W. A D gene is named only where the DNA matches it firmly.

d_call j_call v_call cdr3_aa cdr3_nt
TRBD1 TRBJ2-4 TRBV5-1 CASSLFGQENIQYF TGCGCCAGCAGCTTGTTTGGACAGGAAAACATTCAGTACTTC
. TRBJ2-3 TRBV6-5 CASSYSERAFTDTQYF TGTGCCAGCAGTTACTCGGAGCGGGCCTTCACAGATACGCAGTATTTT
. TRBJ1-2 TRBV6-5 CASSYGTTGEGYTF TGTGCCAGCAGTTACGGAACGACAGGTGAAGGCTACACCTTC
TRBD2 TRBJ2-7 TRBV18 CASSYPGLAGDEQYF TGTGCCAGCTCGTACCCGGGACTAGCGGGAGATGAGCAGTACTTC
. TRBJ2-3 TRBV27 CASSSPSGGPTDTQYF TGTGCCAGCAGTTCCCCATCAGGGGGGCCCACAGATACGCAGTATTTT
TRBD1 TRBJ2-1 TRBV6-5 CASSYSPGTGQFF TGTGCCAGCAGTTACTCCCCCGGGACAGGCCAGTTCTTC
TRBD1 TRBJ1-3 TRBV3-1/TRBV3-2 CASSRQGLSSGNTIYF TGTGCCAGCAGCCGACAGGGGCTATCCTCTGGAAACACCATATATTTT
. TRBJ1-2 TRBV4-3 CASSQERGYGYTF TGCGCCAGCAGCCAAGAAAGGGGCTATGGCTACACCTTC
TRBD1 TRBJ1-1 TRBV29-1 CSVTGENTEAFF TGCAGCGTTACAGGGGAGAACACTGAAGCTTTCTTT
TRBD1 TRBJ1-5 TRBV7-9 CASSGQENSNQPQHF TGTGCCAGCAGTGGACAGGAGAATAGCAATCAGCCCCAGCATTTT
TRBD2 TRBJ2-7 TRBV5-5 CASSFSGGISYEQYF TGTGCCAGCAGCTTCAGCGGGGGGATCTCCTACGAGCAGTACTTC
TRBD2 TRBJ2-5 TRBV5-1 CASSLGAIAGGPQETQYF TGCGCCAGCAGCTTGGGGGCTATAGCGGGGGGGCCCCAAGAGACCCAGTACTTC
TRBD2 TRBJ2-3 TRBV27 CASSLVGAGVTDTQYF TGTGCCAGCAGTTTAGTCGGAGCGGGGGTGACAGATACGCAGTATTTT
. TRBJ2-1 TRBV28 CASSPTGPPRGGEQFF TGTGCCAGCAGTCCGACCGGGCCTCCTAGGGGGGGTGAGCAGTTCTTC
TRBD1 TRBJ1-2 TRBV30 CAWSAGQGLGYTF TGTGCCTGGAGTGCGGGACAGGGGCTTGGCTACACCTTC